The 13 T cell receptor beta chains below come from one sample, sequenced in a study of cytomegalovirus exposure and HLA in healthy donors. The PCR contained 60 Vbeta and 13 Jbeta primers. The data were produced by immunoSEQ multiplex PCR, yet TCRdb's version contains in-frame clones alone and is incomplete. The sample has about 160,000 clones; around 80% are singletons. Material for sequencing was PBMCs. Source of these receptors: a male donor in good health and CMV-seropositive.

This sequence joins TRBV5-4 and TRBJ2-7; TRBD1 agrees at 12 bases. Trimming took 4 bases from V and 7 from J; bases not matched to a gene: 9. The length of the CDR3 is 15 residues. The germline CDR1 and CDR2 sequences are SGHNT and YYREEE (reference sequence). CDR3 in amino acids: CASSLPGQGAREQYF. CDR3 coding DNA: TGTGCCAGCAGCCTACCGGGACAGGGGGCGCGGGAGCAGTACTTC.

This clone was detected once. The genes are TRBV5-8 and TRBJ2-5, with TRBD2 identical over 11 bases. The ends lost 0 bases at V and 4 bases at J; junction bases unmatched: 5. Germline V gene sequence: CDR1 SGHTS, CDR2 YDEGEE. This CDR3 is 16 amino acids long. CDR3 loop: CASSLGTSGSPETQYF. As DNA, the CDR3 is TGTGCCAGCAGCTTGGGAACTAGCGGGAGTCCAGAGACCCAGTACTTC. Full variable domain (outside the CDR3, taken from reference TRBV5-8 and TRBJ2-5): EAGVTQSPTHLIKTRGQQATLRCSPISGHTSVYWYQQALGLGLQFLLWYDEGEERNRGNFPPRFSGRQFPNYSSELNVNALELEDSALYLCASSLGTSGSPETQYFGPGTRLLVL.

Worth noting for this clone: A read error may account for a junction end that differs from germline. J is TRBJ1-4 and V is TRBV7-9; no firm D call. Germline-derived CDR1 and CDR2 are SEHNR and FQNEAQ (reference sequence). The CDR3 runs to 14 residues. The CDR3 spells CSSSPAAGYEKLFF. The CDR3 nucleotides read TGTTCCAGCAGCCCCGCAGCGGGTTATGAAAAACTGTTTTTT.

V gene TRBV4-1 combines with J gene TRBJ2-3; 15 nucleotides align to TRBD2. Germline V gene sequence: CDR1 MGHRA, CDR2 YSYEKL. The CDR3 is 16 residues long. Trimming removed 5 bases from V and 3 bases from J; junction bases left unmatched: 3. This CDR3 is CASSLGLAGGTDTQYF. The CDR3 nucleotides read TGCGCCAGCAGCTTGGGACTAGCGGGAGGTACAGATACGCAGTATTTT.

This clone was observed a handful of times. The rearrangement uses TRBV7-3 and TRBJ2-2; TRBD2 agrees at 7 bases. Germline V CDR1 and CDR2: SGHTA, FQGTGA. CDR3 size: 17 residues. V lost 4 bases and J lost 0; bases outside the gene matches: 8. The CDR3 sequence is CASSSSSGLANTGELFF. The CDR3 DNA follows: TGTGCCAGCAGCTCCTCTAGCGGACTCGCGAACACCGGGGAGCTGTTTTTT. The whole variable domain, remainder taken from reference TRBV7-3 and TRBJ2-2, is GAGVSQTPSNKVTEKGKYVELRCDPISGHTALYWYRQSLGQGPEFLIYFQGTGAADDSGLPNDRFFAVRPEGSVSTLKIQRTERGDSAVYLCASSSSSGLANTGELFFGEGSRLTVL.

The chain recombines TRBV27 with TRBJ1-2; D uncertain. The germline V gene encodes CDR1 MNHEY and CDR2 SMNVEV (reference sequence). V lost 6 bases to trimming and J lost 5 bases, with 13 bases between them. The CDR3 length is 13 residues. The CDR3 region is CASSPDRVYGYTF. CDR3 bases: TGTGCCAGCAGCCCCGATCGGGTTTATGGCTACACCTTC.

V gene TRBV7-2 combines with J gene TRBJ2-3; D might be TRBD2 (5 bases). The V and J ends lost 5 bases and 7 bases respectively, with 22 bases between them. CDR1 and CDR2 (germline): SGHTA, FQGNSA. This CDR3 is built from 16 residues. This CDR3 is CASSPTGPIGLNTQYF. The CDR3 bases are TGTGCCAGCAGCCCTACTGGCCCCATAGGACTGAATACGCAGTATTTT.

V and J are TRBV10-2 and TRBJ1-5; D gene uncertain. This CDR3 comprises 12 residues. The V gene lost 4 bases and the J gene lost 6 bases, with 7 bases spanning the gap. Germline V gene data show CDR1 as WSHSY and CDR2 as SAAADI. The CDR3 bases are TGCGCCAGCAGTGCGTTTAGTCAGCCCCAGCATTTT. It yields the protein CASSAFSQPQHF.

This chain joins TRBV18 and TRBJ1-5, with 11 positions matching TRBD1. The CDR3 is 17 amino acids. V trimming: 5 bases; J trimming: 5 bases; junction bases outside the gene matches: 11. CDR1 is KGHSH, CDR2 LQKENI, per germline. CDR3 bases: TGTGCCAGCTCATCTCGGGACAGGGGGAAAAACTATCAGCCCCAGCATTTT. Amino acid sequence: CASSSRDRGKNYQPQHF.

This clone was recorded once. The rearrangement joins TRBV19 to TRBJ1-5; D may be TRBD1 (5 bases). Germline V lookup: CDR1 LNHDA, CDR2 SQIVND (reference sequence). V was clipped by 2 bases and J by 0 bases, with 11 bases between them. CDR3 length: 16 amino acids. The CDR3 DNA is TGTGCCAGTAGTATACAGGGAGGATATAGCAATCAGCCCCAGCATTTT. Its protein product is CASSIQGGYSNQPQHF.

This clone has more than one count but fewer than ten. This rearrangement joins TRBV27 to TRBJ2-2; 8 positions agree with TRBD2. Looked up from germline, CDR1 is MNHEY and CDR2 is SMNVEV (reference sequence). The CDR3 contains 17 residues. V lost 4 bases to trimming and J lost 7 bases; unmatched junction nucleotides: 14. CDR3: CASSSPQLAEGGGELFF. DNA for the CDR3: TGTGCCAGCAGTTCCCCCCAACTAGCGGAGGGGGGCGGGGAGCTGTTTTTT.

This clone was detected once. The CDR3 DNA is TGTGCCAGCAGTTACTCTAATGGAGGTGGCTACACCTTC. It yields the protein CASSYSNGGGYTF. The chain combines TRBV6-5 with TRBJ1-2; no clear D gene. Germline CDR1 and CDR2: MNHEY and SVGAGI. The CDR3 consists of 13 residues. Trimming shortened V by 0 bases and J by 7 bases, and 9 bases separated the two germline ends.

This clone was observed a few times. The chain uses TRBV30 and TRBJ2-6, with D perhaps matching TRBD2 (5 bases). Germline V gene data show CDR1 as GTSNPN and CDR2 as SVGIG (reference sequence). The V end was cut by 1 base, the J end by 0 bases, with 7 bases between. The CDR3 is 15 residues long. CDR3: CAWSGGVSGANVLTF. In DNA, the CDR3 is TGTGCCTGGAGTGGGGGAGTCTCTGGGGCCAACGTCCTGACTTTC.